At least ten counts were recorded for the clone carrying this T cell receptor (beta chain). The antigen is undetermined. This entry belongs to a study of breast tumors, draining lymph nodes, adjacent tissues. The study, taken as a whole, reports: That most tumor T cells come from lymph nodes remained unproven. Tumor TCR diversity was below lymph nodes but above nontumor tissue.

The lymph nodes were axillary draining lymph nodes from breast cancer patients. TCRdb recomputed calls from the multiplex PCR reads with MiXCR, one row per CDR3 protein. The sample has about 110,000 distinct CDR3 sequences; roughly 29% are singletons. CDR3 length: 12 amino acids. The germline V and J ends were trimmed by 5 bases and 3 bases, with 11 bases remaining between them. Germline CDR1 and CDR2: DFQATT and SNEGSKA (reference sequence). Sequencing was carried out using axillary lymph node tissue. This chain links TRBV20-1 with TRBJ2-7; D gene uncertain. The TCR originated in a female donor with breast cancer. Some clones in this sample may be carry-over from other donors' samples. In nucleotides, the CDR3 is TGCAGTGCTGCCCCGGGCAGCTACGAGCAGTACTTC. It translates to CSAAPGSYEQYF.